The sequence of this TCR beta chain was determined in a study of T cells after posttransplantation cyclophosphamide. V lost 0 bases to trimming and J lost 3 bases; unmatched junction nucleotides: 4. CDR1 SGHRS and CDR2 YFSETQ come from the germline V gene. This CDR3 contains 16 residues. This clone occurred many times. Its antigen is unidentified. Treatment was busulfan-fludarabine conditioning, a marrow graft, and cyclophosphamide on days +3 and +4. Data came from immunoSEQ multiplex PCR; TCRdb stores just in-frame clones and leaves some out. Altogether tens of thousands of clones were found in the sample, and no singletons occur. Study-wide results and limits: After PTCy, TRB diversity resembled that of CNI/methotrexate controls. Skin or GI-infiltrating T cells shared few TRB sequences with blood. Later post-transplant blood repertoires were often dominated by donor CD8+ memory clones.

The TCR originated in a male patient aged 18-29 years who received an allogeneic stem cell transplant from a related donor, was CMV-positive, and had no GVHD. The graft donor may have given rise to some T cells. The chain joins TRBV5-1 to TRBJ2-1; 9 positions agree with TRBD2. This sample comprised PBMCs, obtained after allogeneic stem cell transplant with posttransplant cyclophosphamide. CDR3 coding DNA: TGCGCCAGCAGCTTGGCCTTGCGGGAGGGCTACAATGAGCAGTTCTTC. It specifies CASSLALREGYNEQFF.